This TCR beta chain was documented in a study of monozygotic twins with inflammatory bowel disease. The CDR3 consists of 17 residues. Germline assignment: CDR1 LGHDT and CDR2 YNNKEL (reference sequence). On this clonotype: The antigen remains unidentified.

Study-level results: For repertoire similarity, concordant twins did not differ from discordant twins, possibly because power was limited. IBD patients shared fewer clonotypes with others than healthy twins, especially with disease activity.

In preparing each TCR library, 3,500 to 4,500 ng of total RNA was used. With the 5' RACE reads reprocessed, TCRdb shows one record per CDR3 protein and no DNA. The sample's table shows nearly 450,000 distinct CDR3 sequences. This sequence was found in a human donor with ulcerative colitis or Crohn's disease, or a healthy co-twin of an affected twin (not recorded which). The sequenced sample was blood. This chain connects TRBV3-1 to TRBJ2-2; the TCRdb D gene call, TRBD2, has no DNA to confirm it. CDR3 amino acids: CASSQVASGDYTGELFF.